A single sample gave rise to the 13 T cell receptor beta chains below, sequenced in a study of a mutant IDH1 vaccine in newly diagnosed glioma (dated by TCRdb to about 2021). Library creation used the immunoSEQ multiplex PCR assay. This is the immuneACCESS table as TCRdb keeps it, with only in-frame sequences that have V and J called. A part of the clones is gone; compared with another copy, unresolved V genes explain less than half, and the rest is unexplained. The table for this sample lists tens of thousands of clones; around 82% of them were counted only once. The ten largest clones capture 7.5% to 9.5% of the sample. What this sample's time point label stands for: baseline, week 1 (first vaccination visit). What the treatment or condition label conveys for this sample: pre-vaccination baseline after standard-of-care therapy. This material consisted of PBMCs, taken from a glioma patient treated with radiotherapy, temozolomide or both. The receptors were gathered from a man aged 35-49 years with glioma. Some clones in this sample may be carry-over from other donors' samples.

The J gene is TRBJ1-3, the V gene TRBV7-9; D might be TRBD1 (5 bases). The CDR3 is 16 amino acids. Per the germline V gene, CDR1 is SEHNR and CDR2 is FQNEAQ (reference sequence). Between the trimmed V and J ends, which lost 6 bases and 4 bases, there was a span of 19 bases. In nucleotides, the CDR3 is TGTGCCAGCAGTTCGCCGGGACTTCTGGAAGGAAACACCATATATTTT. Residues: CASSSPGLLEGNTIYF.

To note about this clone: A read error may account for a junction end that differs from germline. CDR3 in amino acids: CASSPGQTGELFF. The CDR3 DNA reads TGTGCTAGCAGCCCCGGTCAGACCGGGGAGCTGTTTTTT. The rearrangement joins TRBV7-7 to TRBJ2-2, with unresolved D. Germline CDR1 reads SSHAT; CDR2 reads FNYEAQ (reference sequence). This CDR3 is 13 amino acids long.

This clone was seen once. The gene calls are TRBV15 and TRBJ1-5, with 7 bases fitting TRBD1. The germline CDR1 and CDR2 sequences are LNHNV and YYDKDF (reference sequence). The CDR3 totals 15 residues. J gave up 1 base and V 6 bases, and 6 bases lay outside the gene matches. The CDR3 nucleotides are TGTGCCACCAGTCTCAACAGGGGAAGCAATCAGCCCCAGCATTTT. Protein sequence: CATSLNRGSNQPQHF.

The V call is TRBV6-1, the J call TRBJ2-7; TRBD2 aligns across 7 bases. The length of the CDR3 is 13 residues. Germline values: CDR1 MNHNS, CDR2 SASEGT. V lost 8 bases and J lost 2; bases outside the gene matches: 6. The DNA for the CDR3 is TGTGCCAGCGGGATGGGGGGGACCTACGAGCAGTACTTC. The encoded protein is CASGMGGTYEQYF.

The chain combines TRBV13 with TRBJ2-1; a weak D match, TRBD2 (6 bases). Between the trimmed V and J ends, which lost 5 bases and 0 bases, there was a span of 20 bases. Germline loops: CDR1 PRHDT, CDR2 FYEKMQ (reference sequence). The CDR3 length is 18 residues. The CDR3: CASSLQPLGGSSYNEQFF. CDR3 DNA sequence: TGTGCCAGCAGCCTACAACCGCTCGGGGGAAGCTCCTACAATGAGCAGTTCTTC. The whole variable domain, remainder taken from reference TRBV13 and TRBJ2-1, is AAGVIQSPRHLIKEKRETATLKCYPIPRHDTVYWYQQGPGQDPQFLISFYEKMQSDKGSIPDRFSAQQFSDYHSELNMSSLELGDSALYFCASSLQPLGGSSYNEQFFGPGTRLTVL.

V gene TRBV6-1 combines with J gene TRBJ2-7, with D perhaps TRBD1 (6 bases). Trimming took off 6 bases at V and 7 bases at J, with 22 bases between the two ends. The CDR3 sequence is 15 residues long. Germline CDR1 reads MNHNS; CDR2 reads SASEGT. In DNA, the CDR3 is TGTGCCAGCAGCGCTACTCAGGGGAGAGATCGAGAGCAGTACTTC. Amino acids: CASSATQGRDREQYF.

This chain joins TRBV27 and TRBJ2-1; no firm D call. CDR1 and CDR2 (germline): MNHEY, SMNVEV (reference sequence). The CDR3 covers 14 residues. The V gene lost 6 bases and the J gene lost 4 bases, with 13 bases spanning the gap. CDR3 sequence reads: CASRTQVIYNEQFF. In nucleotides, the CDR3 is TGTGCCAGCAGGACCCAGGTCATTTACAATGAGCAGTTCTTC.

The chain carries TRBV27 and TRBJ2-7; 7 bases are a match to TRBD1. This CDR3 contains 13 residues. Germline lookup yields CDR1 MNHEY and CDR2 SMNVEV (reference sequence). Trimming cost V 3 bases and J 3 bases; bases outside gene matches: 2. The CDR3: CASSLGQFYEQYF. The CDR3 DNA sequence: TGTGCCAGCAGTTTGGGACAGTTCTACGAGCAGTACTTC.

The chain combines TRBV18 with TRBJ2-2; 7 bases are a match to TRBD1. Germline-derived CDR1 and CDR2 are KGHSH and LQKENI. The CDR3 extends over 16 amino acids. V lost 0 bases, J lost 3 bases, and 4 bases stayed unmatched. This CDR3 is CASSPPRQGDTGELFF. CDR3 nucleotide sequence: TGTGCCAGCTCACCACCGAGGCAGGGGGACACCGGGGAGCTGTTTTTT.

This clone was seen only once. The chain recombines TRBV10-1 with TRBJ2-1; 9 bases are a match to TRBD1. This CDR3 is 16 amino acids long. Germline V lookup: CDR1 WNHNN, CDR2 SYGVQD (reference sequence). V trimming: 8 bases; J trimming: 4 bases; junction bases outside the gene matches: 12. CDR3 bases: TGCGCCAGCGCGACAACACAGGGGGCTTTGTACAATGAGCAGTTCTTC. Translating it yields CASATTQGALYNEQFF.

The V call is TRBV5-6, the J call TRBJ2-5; D ambiguous. CDR1 and CDR2 (germline): SGHDT, YYEEEE. Between the trimmed V and J ends, which lost 2 bases and 2 bases, there was a span of 13 bases. The CDR3 extends over 15 amino acids. CDR3 nucleotides: TGTGCCAGCAGCTTCCTGTCAGTGGGTCAAGAGACCCAGTACTTC. It translates to CASSFLSVGQETQYF.

This clone was counted once. The chain combines TRBV6-5 with TRBJ1-1; 7 nucleotides line up with TRBD1. The CDR3 has 13 residues. The germline V gene encodes CDR1 MNHEY and CDR2 SVGAGI. V lost 5 bases, J lost 1 base, and 1 base stayed unmatched. The CDR3 loop is CASSRQGNTEAFF. CDR3 sequence (DNA): TGTGCCAGCAGTCGACAGGGGAACACTGAAGCTTTCTTT.

The chain combines TRBV11-2 with TRBJ2-2; D may be TRBD2 (5 bases). Germline-derived CDR1 and CDR2 are SGHAT and FQNNGV. The CDR3 spans 14 residues. Trimming shortened V by 2 bases and J by 4 bases, and 8 bases separated the two germline ends. CDR3 sequence: CASSLRTFTGELFF. The CDR3 region has the DNA TGTGCCAGCAGCTTAAGGACTTTCACCGGGGAGCTGTTTTTT.